A single sample gave rise to the 20 T cell receptor beta chains below, sequenced in a study of blood T cell repertoires in COVID-19 (dated by TCRdb to the early 2020s). The library was prepared using the immunoSEQ multiplex PCR assay. In its TCRdb copy, this immuneACCESS table keeps in-frame sequences only and misses some clones. Where compared with another copy, unresolved V genes explain less than half of these, and the others have no known cause. Present in this sample are 150,000 to 200,000 clones, 85% of which were seen just once. Roughly 20% of the sample is in the top ten clones. The sequenced sample consisted of peripheral blood. Receptors originate from a person in their 70s with COVID-19, enrolled during active disease.

The gene calls are TRBV19 and TRBJ1-5; perhaps TRBD1 as D (6 bases). The germline gives CDR1 LNHDA, CDR2 SQIVND (reference sequence). The V gene lost 3 bases and the J gene lost 9 bases, with 12 bases spanning the gap. The CDR3 consists of 13 residues. The CDR3 here is CASSISGVRPQHF. In nucleotides, the CDR3 is TGTGCCAGTAGTATTTCAGGGGTTCGGCCCCAGCATTTT.

V and J are TRBV7-2 and TRBJ1-2, with D unresolved. There are 11 residues in the CDR3. Trimming took off 3 bases at V and 5 bases at J, with 4 bases between the two ends. Germline loops: CDR1 SGHTA, CDR2 FQGNSA. This chain's CDR3 is CASSLEYGYTF. CDR3 coding DNA: TGTGCCAGCAGCTTGGAGTATGGCTACACCTTC.

Only a few counts were recorded for this clone. The rearrangement joins TRBV29-1 to TRBJ2-2; the match to TRBD1 covers 8 bases. The length of the CDR3 is 13 residues. Germline V gene lookup returns CDR1 SQVTM and CDR2 ANQGSEA. The ends lost 5 bases at V and 5 bases at J; junction bases unmatched: 4. CDR3 loop: CSVNTGGTGELFF. The CDR3 coding sequence is TGCAGCGTTAACACAGGGGGAACCGGGGAGCTGTTTTTT.

The chain's CDR3 is CAISANPNTDTQYF. As DNA, the CDR3 is TGTGCCATCAGTGCCAATCCTAACACAGATACGCAGTATTTT. This chain uses TRBV10-3 with TRBJ2-3; no clear D. V lost 4 bases and J 2 bases, leaving 10 bases between the germline ends. CDR3 length: 14 amino acids. Germline V CDR1 and CDR2: ENHRY, SYGVKD.

Only one count was recorded for this clone. CDR3 residues: CASRMRVRGNYGYTF. CDR3 DNA: TGTGCCAGCAGGATGAGGGTCCGGGGAAACTATGGCTACACCTTC. The chain uses TRBV27 and TRBJ1-2; D remains ambiguous. Germline V gene data show CDR1 as MNHEY and CDR2 as SMNVEV (reference sequence). V lost 6 bases and J 2 bases, leaving 16 bases between the germline ends. The CDR3 has 15 residues.

The chain is built from TRBV10-3 and TRBJ2-1, with 12 bases that match TRBD2. J lost 0 bases, V lost 6 bases, and 15 bases had no gene match. Germline CDR1 is ENHRY and CDR2 is SYGVKD. The CDR3 totals 20 residues. The CDR3 DNA follows: TGTGCCATCAGGGAGGATCCGGGACTAGCGGGTGCGAGCTCCTACAATGAGCAGTTCTTC. Its translation is CAIREDPGLAGASSYNEQFF.

The rearrangement links TRBV6-5 to TRBJ1-5, with 9 bases matching TRBD1. The CDR3 has 15 amino acids. The V gene's germline CDR1 is MNHEY and CDR2 SVGAGI. Germline trimming cut 4 bases from V and 4 bases from J; bases unmatched to any gene: 5. The CDR3 bases are TGTGCCAGCAGTTCAAGGGGACAGGGAAATCAGCCCCAGCATTTT. This encodes CASSSRGQGNQPQHF.

The J gene is TRBJ1-1, the V gene TRBV12-5; D remains unclear. V was shortened by 1 base and J by 4 bases, with 7 bases between the two germline ends. This CDR3 comprises 13 residues. In germline, CDR1 is LGHNT, CDR2 FRNRAP. DNA for the CDR3: TGTGCTAGTGGTTTGGGGACTATCACTGAAGCTTTCTTT. Translating it yields CASGLGTITEAFF. The whole variable domain, remainder taken from reference TRBV12-5 and TRBJ1-1, is DARVTQTPRHKVTEMGQEVTMRCQPILGHNTVFWYRQTMMQGLELLAYFRNRAPLDDSGMPKDRFSAEMPDATLATLKIQPSEPRDSAVYFCASGLGTITEAFFGQGTRLTVV.

This clone was observed once. CDR3 region: CASSIGPAIGNQPQHF. The CDR3 DNA sequence: TGTGCCAGTAGTATAGGTCCAGCGATTGGCAATCAGCCCCAGCATTTT. The chain has TRBV19 and TRBJ1-5, with D unresolved. The V gene lost 1 base and the J gene lost 2 bases, with 12 bases spanning the gap. CDR1 and CDR2 from the germline V gene are LNHDA and SQIVND (reference sequence). The CDR3 consists of 16 residues.

The chain employs TRBV7-9 and TRBJ2-5; the match to TRBD1 covers 7 bases. The germline CDR1 and CDR2 sequences are SEHNR and FQNEAQ (reference sequence). The CDR3 is 15 amino acids. J lost 3 bases, V lost 5 bases, and 9 bases had no gene match. The CDR3: CASSTRQGSKETQYF. DNA of the CDR3: TGTGCCAGCAGCACGAGACAGGGAAGTAAAGAGACCCAGTACTTC.

This sequence joins TRBV9 and TRBJ1-3; 9 bases line up with TRBD1. The V gene's germline CDR1 is SGDLS and CDR2 YYNGEE. Trimming at V came to 4 bases and at J to 3 bases, leaving 14 bases not matched to a gene. The length of the CDR3 is 18 residues. DNA for the CDR3: TGTGCCAGCAGCTCCCGACAGGGGGTGTCCGTCGGTGGAAACACCATATATTTT. Translated, it gives CASSSRQGVSVGGNTIYF.

This chain joins TRBV6-2 or TRBV6-3 and TRBJ2-3; 7 bases are a match to TRBD2. In germline, CDR1 is MNHEY, CDR2 SVGEGT. The length of the CDR3 is 15 residues. The V segment lost 5 bases and the J segment 4 bases; nucleotides outside the gene matches: 9. The CDR3 spells CASSRHGLGADTQYF. For the CDR3, the DNA is TGTGCCAGCAGTCGACATGGACTAGGAGCAGATACGCAGTATTTT.

The gene calls are TRBV5-4 and TRBJ1-6; D ambiguous. This CDR3 comprises 14 residues. Between the trimmed V and J ends, which lost 1 base and 7 bases, there was a span of 9 bases. The V gene's germline CDR1 is SGHNT and CDR2 YYREEE (reference sequence). The CDR3 sequence: CASSLPFANSPLHF. The DNA for the CDR3 is TGTGCCAGCAGCTTGCCTTTCGCGAATTCACCCCTCCACTTT.

The chain links TRBV19 to TRBJ2-2; TRBD1 matches at 9 bases. Trimming took 7 bases from V and 6 from J; bases not matched to a gene: 12. Germline V gene data show CDR1 as LNHDA and CDR2 as SQIVND (reference sequence). The CDR3 runs 16 residues. CDR3 DNA: TGTGCCAGTACCTTACAGGGGGCTAGTTTATCCGGGGAGCTGTTTTTT. Amino acids: CASTLQGASLSGELFF. Together with reference TRBV19 and TRBJ2-2, the CDR3 gives the full variable domain: DGGITQSPKYLFRKEGQNVTLSCEQNLNHDAMYWYRQDPGQGLRLIYYSQIVNDFQKGDIAEGYSVSREKKESFPLTVTSAQKNPTAFYLCASTLQGASLSGELFFGEGSRLTVL.

This chain links TRBV5-6 with TRBJ2-1, with a possible D match to TRBD2 (5 bases). Germline CDR1 SGHDT, CDR2 YYEEEE. The CDR3 loop spans 16 amino acids. The V gene lost 0 bases and the J gene lost 8 bases, with 18 bases spanning the gap. In DNA, the CDR3 is TGTGCCAGCAGCTTGGCAGGCCGCGCCGCGCGGGATGAGCAGTTCTTC. Encoded protein: CASSLAGRAARDEQFF.

CDR3 sequence: CATSDSGTGNQPQHF. CDR3 DNA: TGTGCCACCAGTGATTCCGGGACAGGCAATCAGCCCCAGCATTTT. This chain uses TRBV24-1 with TRBJ1-5, with 7 nucleotides matching TRBD1. V shed 2 bases, J shed 2 bases, and the junction held 2 bases outside the gene matches. The CDR3 contains 15 residues. Germline V gene lookup returns CDR1 KGHDR and CDR2 SFDVKD.

J is TRBJ1-1 and V is TRBV6-9; weak D call: TRBD1 (5 bases). This CDR3 is 13 amino acids long. Per germline, CDR1 MNHGY and CDR2 SVAAGI. V lost 7 bases and J lost 7, with 16 bases in between. This chain's CDR3 is CASNRPFGGEAFF. Here the CDR3 DNA reads TGTGCCAGCAATCGGCCGTTCGGGGGTGAAGCTTTCTTT.

V and J are TRBV5-1 and TRBJ2-1; TRBD2 matches at 9 bases. With 4 bases clipped from V and 9 bases from J, the junction kept 14 bases outside the gene matches. The CDR3 length is 16 residues. Germline loops: CDR1 SGHRS, CDR2 YFSETQ. As DNA, the CDR3 is TGCGCCAGCAGCCATACCCTAGTTAGCGGGAGTCCTGAGCAGTTCTTC. Translating gives CASSHTLVSGSPEQFF.

This clone was recorded only once. The rearrangement joins TRBV12-3 or TRBV12-4 to TRBJ2-7, with a possible D match to TRBD2 (6 bases). The CDR3 sequence is 13 residues long. V lost 4 bases and J lost 1, with 8 bases in between. The CDR3 nucleotides are TGTGCCAGCAGTTGGGGGGTTTCCTACGAGCAGTACTTC. Translating it yields CASSWGVSYEQYF.

In DNA form, the CDR3 reads TGTGCCAGCAGCTCAAACCTAGCGGGAGCCTCCTACGAGCAGTACTTC. It is translated as CASSSNLAGASYEQYF. The chain is built from TRBV5-6 and TRBJ2-7; TRBD2 matches at 10 bases. CDR1 SGHDT and CDR2 YYEEEE come from the germline V gene. CDR3 length equals 16 residues. V shed 3 bases and J 0 bases; nucleotides not matched to a gene: 6.